This TCR beta chain was obtained from a study of control samples from healthy donors and cancer patients. Profiling relied on immunoSEQ multiplex PCR, and the TCRdb table lists in-frame clones only, not all of them. The sample lists 57,000 or so clones; less than 95% were seen once. CDR1 is LGHDT and CDR2 is YNNKEL in the germline V gene (reference sequence). This CDR3 has 13 amino acids. V dropped 0 bases and J dropped 4 bases, with 6 bases sitting between them. The TCR sequence derives from a young man in good health. The chain employs TRBV3-1 (or the pseudogene TRBV3-2) and TRBJ1-2; D is ambiguous. The sample taken for sequencing was blood. The CDR3 nucleotides are TGTGCCAGCAGCCAAGAGTGGGTCTATGGCTACACCTTC. This encodes CASSQEWVYGYTF.